The TCR beta chain described here comes from a study of technical replicates of blood from several donors. TCRdb's table, derived via immunoSEQ multiplex PCR, lists solely in-frame clones and lacks some. The sample comprises around 84,000 clones, around 97% of which are singletons, and 0.15% to 0.2% rests with the top ten. The sample consisted of T cells isolated from PBMCs. The sequence came from a human donor in good health.

CDR3 DNA: TGCGCCAGCAGCCAAAATTTGCCCCTTCTGGCAGGAAGCTCTGGAAACACCATATATTTT. Translation gives CASSQNLPLLAGSSGNTIYF. This sequence joins TRBV4-1 and TRBJ1-3, with D unclear. V shed 2 bases and J shed 0 bases, with 23 bases lying between them. This CDR3 spans 20 amino acids. Germline V gene lookup returns CDR1 MGHRA and CDR2 YSYEKL.